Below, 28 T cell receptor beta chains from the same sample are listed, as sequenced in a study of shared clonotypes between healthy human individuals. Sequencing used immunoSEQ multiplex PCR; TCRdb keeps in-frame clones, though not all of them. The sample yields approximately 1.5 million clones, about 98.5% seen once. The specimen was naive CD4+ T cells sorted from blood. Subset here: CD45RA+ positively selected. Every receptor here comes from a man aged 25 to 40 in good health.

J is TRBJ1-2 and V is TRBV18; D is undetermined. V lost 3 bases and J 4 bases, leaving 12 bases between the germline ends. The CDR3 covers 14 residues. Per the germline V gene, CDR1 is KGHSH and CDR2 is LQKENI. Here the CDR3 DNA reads TGTGCCAGCTCACCTTACTCATCCTTCTATGGCTACACCTTC. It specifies CASSPYSSFYGYTF.

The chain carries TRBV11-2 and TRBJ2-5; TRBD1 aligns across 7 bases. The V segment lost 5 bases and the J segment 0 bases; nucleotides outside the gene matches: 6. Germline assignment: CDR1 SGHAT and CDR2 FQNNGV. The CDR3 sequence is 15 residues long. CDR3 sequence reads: CASSVTGEYQETQYF. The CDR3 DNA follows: TGTGCCAGCAGCGTAACAGGGGAGTACCAAGAGACCCAGTACTTC.

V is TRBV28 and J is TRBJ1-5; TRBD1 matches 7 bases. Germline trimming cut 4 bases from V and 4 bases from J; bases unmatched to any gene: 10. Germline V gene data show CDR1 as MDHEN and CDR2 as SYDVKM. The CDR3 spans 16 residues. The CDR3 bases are TGTGCCAGCAGTTCCTCGGACAGGTGGGGGAATCAGCCCCAGCATTTT. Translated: CASSSSDRWGNQPQHF.

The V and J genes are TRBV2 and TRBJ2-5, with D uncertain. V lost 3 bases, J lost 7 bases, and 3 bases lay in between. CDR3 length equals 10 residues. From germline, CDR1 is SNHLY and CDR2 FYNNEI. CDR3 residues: CASSEGTQYF. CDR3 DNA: TGTGCCAGCAGTGAGGGGACCCAGTACTTC. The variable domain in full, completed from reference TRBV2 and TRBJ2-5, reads EPEVTQTPSHQVTQMGQEVILRCVPISNHLYFYWYRQILGQKVEFLVSFYNNEISEKSEIFDDQFSVERPDGSNFTLKIRSTKLEDSAMYFCASSEGTQYFGPGTRLLVL.

This chain's CDR3 is CASSYSSGGVYEQYF. CDR3 in DNA: TGTGCCAGCAGTTACTCATCAGGGGGAGTCTACGAGCAGTACTTC. The rearrangement uses TRBV6-5 and TRBJ2-7; 7 positions match TRBD1. This CDR3 region has 15 residues. Germline loops: CDR1 MNHEY, CDR2 SVGAGI. The V gene end was trimmed by 0 bases and the J gene end by 3 bases; junction bases not matched to a gene: 5.

CDR3 DNA sequence: TGTGCCAGCAGCCCAATTGGTGGGAGAGAGTACTTC. This sequence encodes CASSPIGGREYF. The chain links TRBV11-2 to TRBJ2-5, with D perhaps TRBD2 (5 bases). The germline gives CDR1 SGHAT, CDR2 FQNNGV. The CDR3 sequence is 12 residues long. With 5 bases removed from V and 12 bases from J, the gap between germline ends came to 16 bases.

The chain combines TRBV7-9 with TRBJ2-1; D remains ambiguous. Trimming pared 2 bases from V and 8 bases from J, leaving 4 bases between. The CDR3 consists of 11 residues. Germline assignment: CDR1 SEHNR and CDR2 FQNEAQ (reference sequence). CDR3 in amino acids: CASSLSHEQFF. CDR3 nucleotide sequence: TGTGCCAGCAGCTTATCCCATGAGCAGTTCTTC. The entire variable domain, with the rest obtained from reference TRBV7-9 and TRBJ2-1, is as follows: DTGVSQNPRHKITKRGQNVTFRCDPISEHNRLYWYRQTLGQGPEFLTYFQNEAQLEKSRLLSDRFSAERPKGSFSTLEIQRTEQGDSAMYLCASSLSHEQFFGPGTRLTVL.

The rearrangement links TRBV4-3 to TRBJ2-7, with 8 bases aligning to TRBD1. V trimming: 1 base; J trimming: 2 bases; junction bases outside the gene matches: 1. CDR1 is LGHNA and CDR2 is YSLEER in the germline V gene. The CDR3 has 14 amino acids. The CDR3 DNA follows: TGCGCCAGCAGCCAAGGGGACAGGACCTACGAGCAGTACTTC. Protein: CASSQGDRTYEQYF.

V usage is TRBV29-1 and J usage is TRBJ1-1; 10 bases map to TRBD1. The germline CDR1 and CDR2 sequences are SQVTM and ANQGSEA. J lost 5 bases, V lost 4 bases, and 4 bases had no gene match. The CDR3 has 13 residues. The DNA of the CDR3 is TGCAGCGTTGTAAGGGACAGGGGAACTGAAGCTTTCTTT. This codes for CSVVRDRGTEAFF. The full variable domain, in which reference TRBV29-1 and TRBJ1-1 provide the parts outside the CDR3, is SAVISQKPSRDICQRGTSLTIQCQVDSQVTMMFWYRQQPGQSLTLIATANQGSEATYESGFVIDKFPISRPNLTFSTLTVSNMSPEDSSIYLCSVVRDRGTEAFFGQGTRLTVV.

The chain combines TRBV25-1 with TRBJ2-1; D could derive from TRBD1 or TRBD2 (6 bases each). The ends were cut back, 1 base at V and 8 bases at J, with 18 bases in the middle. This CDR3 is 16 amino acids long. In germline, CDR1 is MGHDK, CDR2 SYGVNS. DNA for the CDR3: TGTGCCAGCAGTGAATTGCGAGGGGGGATTTCTCATGAGCAGTTCTTC. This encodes CASSELRGGISHEQFF.

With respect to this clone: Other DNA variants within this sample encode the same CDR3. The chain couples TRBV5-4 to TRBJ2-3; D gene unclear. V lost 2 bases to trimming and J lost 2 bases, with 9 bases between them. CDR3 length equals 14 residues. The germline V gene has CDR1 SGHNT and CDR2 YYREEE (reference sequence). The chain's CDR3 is CASSLGGDTDTQYF. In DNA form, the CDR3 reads TGTGCCAGCAGCTTAGGTGGGGACACAGATACGCAGTATTTT.

CDR3 residues: CASSLAAGVNLEQFF. The CDR3 nucleotides are TGCGCCAGCAGCTTGGCAGCGGGAGTGAATCTTGAGCAGTTCTTC. The chain is built from TRBV5-1 and TRBJ2-1; 8 bases map to TRBD2. CDR1 is SGHRS and CDR2 is YFSETQ in the germline V gene. V gave up 0 bases and J gave up 9 bases; unmatched junction bases: 8. The CDR3 loop spans 15 amino acids.

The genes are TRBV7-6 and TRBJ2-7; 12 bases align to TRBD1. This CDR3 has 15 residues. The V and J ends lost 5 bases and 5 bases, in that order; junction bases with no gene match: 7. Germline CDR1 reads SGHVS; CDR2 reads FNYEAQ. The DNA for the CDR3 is TGTGCCAGCAGCCTTAGAGGGACAGGGGGCAACGAGCAGTACTTC. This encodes CASSLRGTGGNEQYF.

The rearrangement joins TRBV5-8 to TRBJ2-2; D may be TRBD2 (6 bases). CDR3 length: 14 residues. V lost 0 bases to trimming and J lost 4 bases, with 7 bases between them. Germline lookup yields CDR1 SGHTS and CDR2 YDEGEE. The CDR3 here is CASSLDGSTGELFF. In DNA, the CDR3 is TGTGCCAGCAGCTTGGACGGGAGCACCGGGGAGCTGTTTTTT.

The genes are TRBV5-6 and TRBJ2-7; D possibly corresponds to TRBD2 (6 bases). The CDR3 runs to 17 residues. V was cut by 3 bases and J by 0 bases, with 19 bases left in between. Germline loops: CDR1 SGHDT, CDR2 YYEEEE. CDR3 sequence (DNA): TGTGCCAGCAGCTGTGAACCCCGGGACTGTGGCTCCTACGAGCAGTACTTC. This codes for CASSCEPRDCGSYEQYF.

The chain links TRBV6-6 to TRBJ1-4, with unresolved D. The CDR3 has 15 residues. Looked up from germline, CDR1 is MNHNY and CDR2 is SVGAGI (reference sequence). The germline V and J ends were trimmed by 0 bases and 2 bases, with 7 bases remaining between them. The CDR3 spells CASSYSIRTNEKLFF. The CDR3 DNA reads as TGTGCCAGCAGTTACTCGATAAGGACTAATGAAAAACTGTTTTTT.

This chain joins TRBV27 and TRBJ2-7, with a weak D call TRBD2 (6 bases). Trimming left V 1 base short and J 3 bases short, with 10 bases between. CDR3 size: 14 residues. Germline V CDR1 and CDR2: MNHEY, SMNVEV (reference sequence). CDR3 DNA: TGTGCCAGCAGTTTATATGGGGGAGGCTACGAGCAGTACTTC. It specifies CASSLYGGGYEQYF.

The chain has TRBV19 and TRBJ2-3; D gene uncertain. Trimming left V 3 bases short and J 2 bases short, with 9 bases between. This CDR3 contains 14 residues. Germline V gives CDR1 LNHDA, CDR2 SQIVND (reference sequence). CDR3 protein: CASSMGSPTDTQYF. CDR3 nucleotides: TGTGCCAGTAGTATGGGCTCACCCACAGATACGCAGTATTTT.

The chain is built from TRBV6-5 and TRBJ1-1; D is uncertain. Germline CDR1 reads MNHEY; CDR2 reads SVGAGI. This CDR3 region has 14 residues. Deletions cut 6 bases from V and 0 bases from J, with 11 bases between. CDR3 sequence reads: CASRNNLMNTEAFF. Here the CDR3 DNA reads TGTGCCAGCAGGAACAATCTCATGAACACTGAAGCTTTCTTT.

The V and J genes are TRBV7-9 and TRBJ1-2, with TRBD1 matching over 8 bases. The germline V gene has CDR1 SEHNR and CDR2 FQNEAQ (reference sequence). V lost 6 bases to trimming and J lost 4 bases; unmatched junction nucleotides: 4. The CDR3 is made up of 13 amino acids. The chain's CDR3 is CASSYTGGYGYTF. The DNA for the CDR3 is TGTGCCAGCAGTTATACAGGGGGCTATGGCTACACCTTC.

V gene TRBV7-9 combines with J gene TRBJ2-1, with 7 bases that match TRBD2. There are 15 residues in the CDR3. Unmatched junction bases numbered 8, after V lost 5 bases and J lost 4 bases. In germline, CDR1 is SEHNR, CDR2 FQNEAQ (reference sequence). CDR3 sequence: CASSRPTGGYNEQFF. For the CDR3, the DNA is TGTGCCAGCAGCCGACCGACGGGGGGATACAATGAGCAGTTCTTC.

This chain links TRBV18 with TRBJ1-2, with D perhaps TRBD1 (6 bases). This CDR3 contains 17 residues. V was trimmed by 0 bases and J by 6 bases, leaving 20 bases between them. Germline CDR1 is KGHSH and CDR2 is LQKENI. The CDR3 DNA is TGTGCCAGCTCACCACCGGCCCCCTCGGACAGCACTCATGGCTACACCTTC. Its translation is CASSPPAPSDSTHGYTF.

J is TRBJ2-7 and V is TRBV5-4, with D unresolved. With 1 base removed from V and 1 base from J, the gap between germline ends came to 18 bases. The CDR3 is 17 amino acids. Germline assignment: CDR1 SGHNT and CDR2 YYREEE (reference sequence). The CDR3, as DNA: TGTGCCAGCAGCTTGTCCAACCCGGCAGGTCAATCCTACGAGCAGTACTTC. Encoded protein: CASSLSNPAGQSYEQYF.

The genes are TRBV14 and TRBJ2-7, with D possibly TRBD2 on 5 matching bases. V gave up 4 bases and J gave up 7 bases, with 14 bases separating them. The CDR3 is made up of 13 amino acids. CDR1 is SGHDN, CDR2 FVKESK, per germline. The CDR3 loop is CASSPRREREQYF. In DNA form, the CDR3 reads TGTGCCAGCAGCCCACGCCGGGAAAGGGAGCAGTACTTC.

The CDR3 region is CASSLARSAALWNTGELFF. For the CDR3, the DNA is TGCGCCAGCAGCTTGGCCCGCTCGGCGGCCCTATGGAACACCGGGGAGCTGTTTTTT. The V gene is TRBV5-1, the J gene TRBJ2-2, with D unresolved. Trimming shortened V by 0 bases and J by 1 base, and 19 bases separated the two germline ends. This CDR3 is 19 amino acids long. The germline CDR1 and CDR2 sequences are SGHRS and YFSETQ.

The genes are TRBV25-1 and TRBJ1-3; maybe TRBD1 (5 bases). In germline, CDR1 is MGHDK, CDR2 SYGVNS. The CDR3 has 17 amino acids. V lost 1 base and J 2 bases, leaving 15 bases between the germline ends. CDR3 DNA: TGTGCCAGCAGTGAATGGGACGGCCGAGGGACTGGAAACACCATATATTTT. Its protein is CASSEWDGRGTGNTIYF. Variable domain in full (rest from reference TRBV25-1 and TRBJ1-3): EADIYQTPRYLVIGTGKKITLECSQTMGHDKMYWYQQDPGMELHLIHYSYGVNSTEKGDLSSESTVSRIRTEHFPLTLESARPSHTSQYLCASSEWDGRGTGNTIYFGEGSWLTVV.

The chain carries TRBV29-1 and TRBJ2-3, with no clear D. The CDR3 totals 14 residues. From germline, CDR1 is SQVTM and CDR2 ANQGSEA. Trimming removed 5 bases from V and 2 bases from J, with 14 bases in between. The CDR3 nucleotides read TGCAGCGTTAAACACCCAGATCTCACAGATACGCAGTATTTT. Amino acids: CSVKHPDLTDTQYF.

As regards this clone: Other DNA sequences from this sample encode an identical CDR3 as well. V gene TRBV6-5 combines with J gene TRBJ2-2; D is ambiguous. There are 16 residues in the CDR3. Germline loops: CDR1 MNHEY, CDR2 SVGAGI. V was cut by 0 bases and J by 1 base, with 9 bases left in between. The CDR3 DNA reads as TGTGCCAGCAGTTACTCAGGGCAGAGGAACACCGGGGAGCTGTTTTTT. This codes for CASSYSGQRNTGELFF.